A selection of T cell receptor beta chains follows, all from one sample in a study of beta chain features in type 1 diabetes. Profiled with immunoSEQ multiplex PCR; TCRdb holds only in-frame clones, not every one. The sample has 140,000 or so clones, approximately 9.2% seen once. Sequencing input: central memory CD4+ T cells from blood. The receptors originated from a man aged 18 to 30 in good health. Both conserved end residues are part of each CDR3. Fields, in order: J gene, D gene, V gene, clone size, CDR3 length, CDR3 protein. A D gene is named only where the DNA matches it firmly. Some rows mark clone size as missing; the rest say once, few, many or name a class of expanded clone.

TRBJ2-1,TRBD2,TRBV27,few,15,CASSLLAGGYNEQFF
TRBJ2-2,TRBD2,TRBV13,few,17,CASSLESRGGPTGELFF
TRBJ1-2,NA,TRBV28,few,13,CASSAGTNYGYTF
TRBJ2-3,NA,TRBV19,few,15,CASSIQGMRTDTQYF
TRBJ1-1,NA,TRBV10-3,few,14,CAISDPRGDTEAFF
TRBJ1-5,TRBD1,TRBV15,many,15,CATSGGQGSNQPQHF
TRBJ2-1,NA,TRBV25-1,few,13,CASSGTGRNEQFF
TRBJ1-2,NA,TRBV5-1,few,13,CASSIDTMDGYTF
TRBJ2-5,NA,TRBV6-1,few,13,CASRELERETQYF
TRBJ2-7,TRBD1,TRBV30,NA,14,CAWREPGGPYEQYF
TRBJ2-7,TRBD1,TRBV4-3,NA,13,CASSLRQGDEQYF
TRBJ2-2,TRBD1,TRBV7-7,few,16,CASSPTPTGSTGELFF
TRBJ2-3,TRBD2,TRBV4-3,few,16,CASSQGRTSGAPFPYF
TRBJ2-3,TRBD2,TRBV7-2,few,18,CASSYLAGGRASTDTQYF
TRBJ2-5,TRBD1,TRBV5-4,NA,15,CASSLKTGQQETQYF
TRBJ2-5,NA,TRBV28,NA,14,CASSPGHQQETQYF
TRBJ1-6,TRBD1,TRBV25-1,NA,15,CASNPDRGPSSPLHF
TRBJ1-5,TRBD1,TRBV5-5,NA,13,CASTDRGNQPQHF
TRBJ1-3,NA,TRBV7-2,few,16,CASSLESGFGRNTIYF
TRBJ2-5,NA,TRBV7-3,few,15,CASRVGGGPQETQYF
TRBJ1-2,TRBD1,TRBV7-2,NA,15,CASSSDRGQYYGYTF
TRBJ1-5,NA,TRBV4-1,few,16,CASSHSQAGIGQPQHF
TRBJ2-3,NA,TRBV7-8,few,12,CASNPYSDTQYF
TRBJ2-3,NA,TRBV2,NA,13,CASSGQGTDTQYF
TRBJ1-2,TRBD1,TRBV14,many,16,CASSQVAGTGAYGYTF
TRBJ2-3,NA,TRBV6-5,few,15,CASRFGTTSTDTQYF
TRBJ2-2,TRBD1,TRBV4-1,few,16,CASSQVPGTVTGELFF
TRBJ2-3,NA,TRBV9,NA,14,CASSVVVSTDTQYF
TRBJ2-3,TRBD2,TRBV7-9,few,16,CASSIYLAGGTDTQYF
TRBJ2-3,TRBD2,TRBV7-2,few,15,CASSLRLAGTDTQYF
TRBJ2-7,NA,TRBV9,NA,16,CASSLGPGESSYEQYF
TRBJ2-2,TRBD2,TRBV4-2,few,19,CASSQEILVAGANTGELFF
TRBJ1-4,NA,TRBV28,NA,12,CASRWANEKLFF
TRBJ1-1,TRBD1,TRBV29-1,few,13,CSVADRANTEAFF
TRBJ2-5,NA,TRBV6-6,few,14,CASSSSRSGETQYF
TRBJ1-2,TRBD1,TRBV5-4,NA,15,CASSLEPGGFYGYTF
TRBJ2-7,TRBD2,TRBV29-1,NA,13,CSASGGLSYEQYF
TRBJ2-1,NA,TRBV30,NA,12,CAWSVSKSEQFF
TRBJ2-7,TRBD1,TRBV7-9,NA,15,CASSLEGGGYYEQYF
TRBJ2-3,TRBD1,TRBV5-1,NA,15,CASSLVGTETDTQYF
TRBJ2-7,TRBD2,TRBV4-3,few,17,CASSQEAGPAGSYEQYF
TRBJ1-5,TRBD1,TRBV30,many,16,CAWSHRWDRVDQPQHF
TRBJ2-2,TRBD1,TRBV14,NA,17,CASSQDLTGANTGELFF
TRBJ2-1,NA,TRBV7-2,NA,16,CASSSRTSWDNNEQFF
TRBJ1-5,NA,TRBV18,few,15,CASSQEGGTNQPQHF
TRBJ1-4,NA,TRBV18,NA,14,CASSPPSQNEKLFF
TRBJ1-4,NA,TRBV5-1,NA,14,CASNLGQGTEKLFF
TRBJ2-5,NA,TRBV28,NA,14,CASSPQGGSETQYF
TRBJ2-7,TRBD1,TRBV11-1,NA,15,CASSLGTGPTYEQYF
TRBJ2-5,NA,TRBV13,NA,13,CASSLGLDGTQYF
TRBJ1-3,TRBD1,TRBV29-1,few,14,CSVEVGTAGNTIYF
TRBJ2-5,NA,TRBV9,NA,14,CASSVGGGQRTQYF
TRBJ2-2,TRBD2,TRBV4-1,NA,17,CASSQIPQRGNTGELFF
TRBJ2-1,TRBD2,TRBV6-6,NA,15,CASSYGGGTYNEQFF
TRBJ2-7,TRBD2,TRBV18,few,15,CASSSGLAGVGEQYF
TRBJ1-3,NA,TRBV4-3,few,14,CASSQDRAINTIYF
TRBJ2-1,NA,TRBV4-1,few,15,CASSQADRGGNEQFF
TRBJ1-2,NA,TRBV5-4,few,14,CASSLDDRGNGYTF
TRBJ1-4,NA,TRBV18,few,16,CASSPYGGATNEKLFF
TRBJ2-3,NA,TRBV6-4,NA,14,CASSPDSHTDTQYF